The 13 T cell receptor beta chains presented below share a single source sample, sequenced in a study of identical twins. A single record per CDR3 protein comes from TCRdb applying MiXCR to the 5' RACE reads. The table lists 500,000 to 600,000 distinct CDR3 sequences, about 20% of them singletons, with under 0.95% in the top ten. The same data also went into a second study, on T cells expressing NK-cell markers.

Sequenced input: CD4+ T cells sorted from blood. These receptors originate from a woman aged 18 to 35 in good health.

This clonotype was counted between two and nine times. This sequence joins TRBV5-1 and TRBJ2-7; 8 bases align to TRBD1. V shed 6 bases, J shed 2 bases, and the junction held 16 bases outside the gene matches. Germline CDR1 is SGHRS and CDR2 is YFSETQ. The CDR3 consists of 17 residues. CDR3 DNA sequence: TGCGCCAGCAAGCCCGGGACAGGACTTTCCGGGGCCTACGAGCAGTACTTC. Translating gives CASKPGTGLSGAYEQYF. Drawing the rest from reference TRBV5-1 and TRBJ2-7, the complete variable domain is KAGVTQTPRYLIKTRGQQVTLSCSPISGHRSVSWYQQTPGQGLQFLFEYFSETQRNKGNFPGRFSGRQFSNSRSEMNVSTLELGDSALYLCASKPGTGLSGAYEQYFGPGTRLTVT.

This clonotype was detected once. At one of its ends the junction is not consistent with the germline gene, which may arise from a read error. This chain uses TRBV4-1 with TRBJ1-1; a possible D gene is TRBD1 (6 bases). The CDR3 spans 15 residues. Per the germline V gene, CDR1 is MGHRA and CDR2 is YSYEKL. CDR3 DNA: TGCGCTAGCAGCCAACGCCAGGGGATTGGGACTGAAGCTTTCTTT. This gives the protein CASSQRQGIGTEAFF.

This clonotype appeared many times. The chain links TRBV5-1 to TRBJ2-7; 9 bases match TRBD1. V lost 3 bases to trimming and J lost 6 bases; unmatched junction nucleotides: 7. The germline CDR1 and CDR2 sequences are SGHRS and YFSETQ. The CDR3 runs 14 residues. In DNA, the CDR3 is TGCGCCAGCAGCTCACCGGGACAGGGTGGCGAGCAGTACTTC. This sequence encodes CASSSPGQGGEQYF.

This clonotype was observed a handful of times. CDR3 sequence (DNA): TGTGCCAGCAGTTACGGGACGGACAAAGCTTTCTTT. Encoded protein: CASSYGTDKAFF. The V call is TRBV3-1, the J call TRBJ1-1; D is possibly TRBD1 (5 bases). This CDR3 comprises 12 residues. V was cut by 6 bases and J by 9 bases, with 14 bases left in between. Germline V gene data show CDR1 as LGHDT and CDR2 as YNNKEL (reference sequence).

Regarding this clonotype: One end of the junction fails to match germline, which may point to a read error. The chain uses TRBV7-6 and TRBJ2-3; a weak D match, TRBD2 (5 bases). Germline lookup yields CDR1 SGHVS and CDR2 FNYEAQ. The CDR3 is 13 amino acids. In DNA form, the CDR3 reads TGTGCTAGCAGCTCCCAAGTAGCGGATACGCAGTATTTT. It is translated as CASSSQVADTQYF.

The sample holds a few counts of this clonotype. The chain is built from TRBV10-3 and TRBJ2-2, with 8 bases that match TRBD1. This CDR3 spans 15 amino acids. V was pared by 6 bases and J by 3 bases, with 6 bases of the junction left unmatched. Per the germline V gene, CDR1 is ENHRY and CDR2 is SYGVKD. The CDR3 reads CAISFRGRDTGELFF. The CDR3 DNA reads as TGTGCCATCAGCTTCAGGGGGCGCGACACCGGGGAGCTGTTTTTT.

Worth noting for this clonotype: At one end the junction does not follow the germline gene, possibly because of a read error. The chain links TRBV5-1 to TRBJ2-5, with D hard to call. Per germline, CDR1 SGHRS and CDR2 YFSETQ. This CDR3 is built from 13 residues. The DNA for the CDR3 is TGTGCCAGCAGCTTAGTCTTACAAGAGACCCAGTACTTC. It specifies CASSLVLQETQYF.

The V and J genes are TRBV6-5 and TRBJ2-3, with TRBD1 as a possible D gene (5 bases). V lost 2 bases and J 1 base, leaving 10 bases between the germline ends. CDR1 and CDR2 from the germline V gene are MNHEY and SVGAGI. This CDR3 contains 15 residues. CDR3 nucleotide sequence: TGTGCCAGCAGTTACGAAGGGGCCCGCACAGATACGCAGTATTTT. Translated, it gives CASSYEGARTDTQYF.

The chain employs TRBV20-1 and TRBJ2-2; D call uncertain. CDR3 length equals 12 residues. Germline V gene data show CDR1 as DFQATT and CDR2 as SNEGSKA (reference sequence). V was cut by 1 base and J by 7 bases, with 7 bases left in between. The CDR3 DNA follows: TGCAGTGCTAGAGGTCGGGTCGGGGAGCTGTTTTTT. This encodes CSARGRVGELFF.

This clonotype is a singleton in its sample. This chain joins TRBV10-3 and TRBJ2-7; D not certain. V was shortened by 1 base and J by 2 bases, with 6 bases between the two germline ends. This CDR3 is built from 13 residues. Per the germline V gene, CDR1 is ENHRY and CDR2 is SYGVKD. The CDR3 DNA follows: TGTGCCATCAGTGAGTTCGGCGCCTACGAGCAGTACTTC. Its translation is CAISEFGAYEQYF.

This clonotype was picked up a small number of times. The V call is TRBV5-1, the J call TRBJ2-1; 16 bases match TRBD2. Per the germline V gene, CDR1 is SGHRS and CDR2 is YFSETQ. V trimming: 0 bases; J trimming: 7 bases; junction bases outside the gene matches: 4. The CDR3 has 17 amino acids. In DNA, the CDR3 is TGCGCCAGCAGCTTGGCGGGACTAGCGGGAGGGGGGAATGAGCAGTTCTTC. Its translation: CASSLAGLAGGGNEQFF.

V is TRBV15 and J is TRBJ2-1, with D unclear. Germline lookup yields CDR1 LNHNV and CDR2 YYDKDF (reference sequence). This CDR3 contains 13 residues. V lost 5 bases and J lost 10, with 15 bases in between. DNA for the CDR3: TGTGCCACCAGCGGCGTGAGGCTCTGGGAGCAGTTCTTC. Amino acid sequence: CATSGVRLWEQFF.

The sample holds a few counts of this clonotype. The gene calls are TRBV25-1 and TRBJ2-7; no reliable D call. Germline CDR1 is MGHDK and CDR2 is SYGVNS. The V end was cut by 2 bases, the J end by 3 bases, with 11 bases between. The length of the CDR3 is 14 residues. The DNA for the CDR3 is TGTGCCAGCAGTGAACCGGGCAGGAGCTACGAGCAGTACTTC. It yields the protein CASSEPGRSYEQYF.